This TCR beta chain emerged from a study of post-analysis software for immune sequencing data. Study observations and caveats: There were about five TRBV segments more frequent in patients than controls, and TRBV5-6, TRBV5-1 and TRBV20-1 were among them.

CDR1 and CDR2 from the germline V gene are MNHEY and SMNVEV (reference sequence). CDR3 length: 15 amino acids. V was shortened by 5 bases and J by 2 bases, with 15 bases between the two germline ends. Concerning this clonotype: Antigen: not known.

cDNA libraries for TCR beta contained unique molecular identifiers. A single record per CDR3 protein comes from TCRdb applying MiXCR to the PCR reads. The table includes roughly 400,000 distinct CDR3 sequences, 39% detected once. The sequence was collected from a girl aged 2-10 years with multiple sclerosis. V gene TRBV27 combines with J gene TRBJ1-2; perhaps TRBD1 as D (6 bases). Sequenced: blood. Here the CDR3 reads CASSPGTRRNYGYTF. The DNA for the CDR3 is TGTGCCAGCAGTCCCGGGACAAGGCGCAACTATGGCTACACCTTC.